This T cell receptor (beta chain) was recovered during a study of T cell responses to AZD1222 COVID-19 vaccine. Germline CDR1 is SGHTA and CDR2 is FQGNSA. The CDR3 runs 13 residues. V lost 6 bases, J lost 0 bases, and 5 bases lay in between. Findings and caveats of the study: Repertoire sampling was restricted to post-peak T cell response timepoints. Baseline antibody screening turned up just a handful of seropositive AZD1222 recipients.

Produced via immunoSEQ multiplex PCR; TCRdb's table is partial and in-frame only. The sample has some 180,000 clones; more than 80% are singletons. This clone was detected only once. Antigen: not known. This TCR came from an adult in good health. The source material was peripheral blood, sampled on day 0 of AZD1222 vaccination. This chain uses TRBV7-2 with TRBJ2-2, with D hard to call. The CDR3 DNA reads TGTGCCAGCAGGGCAGCGAACACCGGGGAGCTGTTTTTT. Protein: CASRAANTGELFF.